A single sample gave rise to the 14 T cell receptor beta chains below, sequenced in a study of cytomegalovirus exposure and HLA in healthy donors. Primers for the PCR totalled 60 Vbeta and 13 Jbeta. Method: immunoSEQ multiplex PCR; TCRdb's copy keeps in-frame clones and lacks some. Counted here are nearly 200,000 clones, roughly 81% occurring once; the ten biggest clones make up approximately 2%. The sequencing sample was made of PBMCs. Receptors originate from a woman between 25 and 40 years old in good health and CMV-seropositive.

CDR3 DNA sequence: TGCGCCAGCAGCCGAGAGCCATACAGGGTGCGAGGCAATCAGCCCCAGCATTTT. This gives the protein CASSREPYRVRGNQPQHF. The chain carries TRBV4-3 and TRBJ1-5, with D possibly being TRBD1 (6 bases). In germline, CDR1 is LGHNA, CDR2 YSLEER. V gave up 4 bases and J gave up 2 bases, with 21 bases separating them. The CDR3 length is 18 residues.

This clone was observed a handful of times. V gene TRBV9 combines with J gene TRBJ2-6; no definite D call. The CDR3 loop spans 13 amino acids. Germline V lookup: CDR1 SGDLS, CDR2 YYNGEE. The V and J ends lost 0 bases and 4 bases respectively, with 2 bases between them. The CDR3, as DNA: TGTGCCAGCAGCGTAGTAGGGGCCAACGTCCTGACTTTC. Translated: CASSVVGANVLTF.

This clone appeared many times. The chain links TRBV9 to TRBJ1-2, with 9 bases that match TRBD1. Germline V gene lookup returns CDR1 SGDLS and CDR2 YYNGEE. There are 16 residues in the CDR3. The V gene end was trimmed by 3 bases and the J gene end by 6 bases; junction bases not matched to a gene: 12. Written as DNA, the CDR3 is TGTGCCAGCAGCGGACTATACAGGGGGCGCCTGGATGGCTACACCTTC. Translating it yields CASSGLYRGRLDGYTF.

The rearrangement links TRBV7-9 to TRBJ2-2; unclear D gene. Germline V lookup: CDR1 SEHNR, CDR2 FQNEAQ (reference sequence). Trimming took 11 bases from V and 2 from J, leaving 9 bases between them. CDR3 length equals 12 residues. The CDR3 spells CAGLDNTGELFF. The CDR3 DNA follows: TGTGCCGGCCTAGATAACACCGGGGAGCTGTTTTTT.

The chain has TRBV18 and TRBJ2-2; the D gene is possibly TRBD1 (5 bases). The length of the CDR3 is 16 residues. Per germline, CDR1 KGHSH and CDR2 LQKENI. Trimming removed 3 bases from V and 1 base from J, with 12 bases in between. CDR3 coding DNA: TGTGCCAGCTCACCTGGTGGGGCAGTGAACACCGGGGAGCTGTTTTTT. Amino acid sequence: CASSPGGAVNTGELFF.

The rearrangement joins TRBV18 to TRBJ1-2, with D possibly TRBD1 on 6 matching bases. The V gene's germline CDR1 is KGHSH and CDR2 LQKENI. The ends were cut back, 8 bases at V and 6 bases at J, with 19 bases in the middle. The CDR3 contains 14 residues. The CDR3 nucleotides are TGTGCCAGCACGACAGGTCCTATACCTAATGGCTACACCTTC. Translated, it gives CASTTGPIPNGYTF.

V usage is TRBV18 and J usage is TRBJ2-3; the D gene is possibly TRBD1 (5 bases). The CDR3 contains 14 residues. The ends were cut back, 4 bases at V and 6 bases at J, with 14 bases in the middle. Germline CDR1 reads KGHSH; CDR2 reads LQKENI. CDR3 residues: CASSQDQGGDTQYF. The CDR3 region has the DNA TGTGCCAGCTCACAGGACCAGGGTGGGGATACGCAGTATTTT.

The chain has TRBV7-2 and TRBJ1-1; 11 bases are a match to TRBD1. The CDR3 totals 14 residues. Germline trimming cut 5 bases from V and 5 bases from J; bases unmatched to any gene: 4. The germline V gene encodes CDR1 SGHTA and CDR2 FQGNSA. The CDR3 DNA sequence: TGTGCCAGCAGCGGGGGACAGGGGGGGACTGAAGCTTTCTTT. This translates into CASSGGQGGTEAFF.

This clone was counted a few times. This chain joins TRBV7-9 and TRBJ1-3, with 7 bases that match TRBD1. Looked up from germline, CDR1 is SEHNR and CDR2 is FQNEAQ (reference sequence). The CDR3 covers 14 residues. Germline trimming cut 1 base from V and 7 bases from J; bases unmatched to any gene: 4. This chain's CDR3 is CASSLDPGGNTIYF. As DNA, the CDR3 is TGTGCCAGCAGCTTAGACCCAGGGGGTAACACCATATATTTT.

This clone was seen a few times. J is TRBJ2-1 and V is TRBV6-5; D perhaps matches TRBD2 (6 bases). CDR1 and CDR2 (germline): MNHEY, SVGAGI. Between the trimmed V and J ends, which lost 6 bases and 3 bases, there was a span of 12 bases. This CDR3 region has 14 residues. CDR3 in amino acids: CASRTGGSYNEQFF. The CDR3 bases are TGTGCCAGCAGAACCGGAGGGAGCTACAATGAGCAGTTCTTC.

This clone occurred a few times. Additional DNA sequences in this sample encode the identical CDR3. The J gene is TRBJ2-5, the V gene TRBV5-4; D is ambiguous. This CDR3 is built from 14 residues. V lost 0 bases to trimming and J lost 1 base, with 7 bases between them. The V gene's germline CDR1 is SGHNT and CDR2 YYREEE (reference sequence). For the CDR3, the DNA is TGTGCCAGCAGCTTGGCGGGTGTCCAAGAGACCCAGTACTTC. Translation gives CASSLAGVQETQYF.

The rearrangement links TRBV7-3 to TRBJ2-1, with 7 positions matching TRBD1. V lost 5 bases to trimming and J lost 0 bases; unmatched junction nucleotides: 7. CDR1 SGHTA and CDR2 FQGTGA come from the germline V gene. CDR3 length equals 16 residues. The CDR3 bases are TGTGCCAGCAGCCAGGGGGTTGGAAGCTCCTACAATGAGCAGTTCTTC. Protein sequence: CASSQGVGSSYNEQFF.

The V call is TRBV7-9, the J call TRBJ1-4; 7 nucleotides match TRBD1. Germline V lookup: CDR1 SEHNR, CDR2 FQNEAQ (reference sequence). The V and J ends lost 2 bases and 0 bases, in that order; junction bases with no gene match: 3. This CDR3 region has 16 residues. CDR3 coding DNA: TGTGCCAGCAGCTTAAATACAGGGGCAACTAATGAAAAACTGTTTTTT. Translated: CASSLNTGATNEKLFF. The full variable domain, rest sourced from reference TRBV7-9 and TRBJ1-4, is DTGVSQNPRHKITKRGQNVTFRCDPISEHNRLYWYRQTLGQGPEFLTYFQNEAQLEKSRLLSDRFSAERPKGSFSTLEIQRTEQGDSAMYLCASSLNTGATNEKLFFGSGTQLSVL.

This CDR3 is CASSLGRASGANVLTF. CDR3 DNA sequence: TGTGCCAGCAGCTTGGGCAGGGCCTCTGGGGCCAACGTCCTGACTTTC. This chain uses TRBV5-6 with TRBJ2-6, with D possibly TRBD1 on 5 matching bases. This CDR3 has 16 residues. V was cut by 0 bases and J by 0 bases, with 7 bases left in between. CDR1 and CDR2 (germline): SGHDT, YYEEEE.